The entry that follows covers one T cell receptor (beta chain) sequence. These data come from a study of cytotoxic CD8 clonotypes in ibrutinib-treated CLL. TCRdb's copy holds only in-frame clones and misses some; the assay was immunoSEQ multiplex PCR. This sample has roughly 160,000 clones, with 70% to 85% found just once. This clonotype originated in a human donor with chronic lymphocytic leukemia. Sequenced here: PBMCs, sampled after 12 months of ibrutinib treatment.

Here the CDR3 reads CASTRDRNEKLFF. In DNA, the CDR3 is TGTGCCAGCACCCGGGACAGGAATGAAAAACTGTTTTTT. The chain uses TRBV7-8 and TRBJ1-4; TRBD1 aligns across 8 bases. V trimming: 7 bases; J trimming: 5 bases; junction bases outside the gene matches: 3. CDR3 size: 13 residues. Germline lookup yields CDR1 SGHVS and CDR2 FQNEAQ.